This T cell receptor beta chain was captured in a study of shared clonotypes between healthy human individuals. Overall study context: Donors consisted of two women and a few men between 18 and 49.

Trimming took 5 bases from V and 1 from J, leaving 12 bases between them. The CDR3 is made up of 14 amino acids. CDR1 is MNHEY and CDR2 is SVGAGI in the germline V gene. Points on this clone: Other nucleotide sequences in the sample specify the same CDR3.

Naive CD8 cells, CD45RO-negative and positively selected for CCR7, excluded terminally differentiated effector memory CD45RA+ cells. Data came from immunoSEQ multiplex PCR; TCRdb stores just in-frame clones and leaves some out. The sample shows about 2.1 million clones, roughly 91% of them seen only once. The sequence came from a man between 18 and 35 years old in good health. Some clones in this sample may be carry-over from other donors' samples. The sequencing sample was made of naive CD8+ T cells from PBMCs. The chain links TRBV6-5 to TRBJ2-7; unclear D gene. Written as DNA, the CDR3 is TGTGCCAGCAGTCCCGTGGCAGGATCCTACGAGCAGTACTTC. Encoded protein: CASSPVAGSYEQYF.